Listed here are 11 T cell receptor beta chains from one sample, sequenced in a study of T cells in localized non-small cell lung cancer. Only in-frame clones appear in the TCRdb table, and some are missing; sequencing was by immunoSEQ multiplex PCR. The sample has 10,000 to 15,000 clones, around 84% seen once. The sample consisted of peripheral blood, taken before any cancer treatment. The receptors originated from a male donor at least 60 years old with stage III lung adenocarcinoma.

The rearrangement uses TRBV10-3 and TRBJ2-1, with 7 bases fitting TRBD2. Unmatched junction bases numbered 18, after V lost 11 bases and J lost 5 bases. Germline V CDR1 and CDR2: ENHRY, SYGVKD. The CDR3 length is 16 residues. The CDR3 coding sequence is TGTGCCGCCTGGGCGGGAGTAGCACCAACTGACAATGAGCAGTTCTTC. Translating gives CAAWAGVAPTDNEQFF.

This clone was found once. V usage is TRBV6-1 and J usage is TRBJ2-7; a weak D match, TRBD2 (5 bases). This CDR3 has 13 residues. CDR1 and CDR2 from the germline V gene are MNHNS and SASEGT. V was cut by 2 bases and J by 2 bases, with 7 bases left in between. The CDR3 coding sequence is TGTGCCAGCAGTGAAAGAGGGCCCTACGAGCAGTACTTC. This gives the protein CASSERGPYEQYF.

The chain has TRBV11-2 and TRBJ2-7; no clear D. Germline lookup yields CDR1 SGHAT and CDR2 FQNNGV. This CDR3 is built from 12 residues. Trimming took 4 bases from V and 4 from J, leaving 8 bases between them. The chain's CDR3 is CASSSRVYEQYF. The CDR3, as DNA: TGTGCCAGCAGCTCCAGAGTATACGAGCAGTACTTC.

In DNA, the CDR3 is TGTGCCAGCAGACGGGACGTCCCCTACGAGCAGTACTTC. As protein: CASRRDVPYEQYF. This sequence joins TRBV6-1 and TRBJ2-7; D tentatively reads TRBD1 or TRBD2 (5 bases each). The CDR3 runs to 13 residues. The V and J ends lost 6 bases and 2 bases respectively, with 11 bases between them. CDR1 MNHNS and CDR2 SASEGT come from the germline V gene.

Only one count was recorded for this clone. DNA of the CDR3: TGTGCCAGCGGGATAGCCGGAGAGACCCAGTACTTC. This sequence encodes CASGIAGETQYF. The gene calls are TRBV2 and TRBJ2-5, with D hard to call. This CDR3 comprises 12 residues. In germline, CDR1 is SNHLY, CDR2 FYNNEI. V lost 8 bases, J lost 4 bases, and 11 bases lay in between.

CDR3 residues: CASRLDPPLTSGPYQETQYF. The CDR3 region has the DNA TGTGCAAGTCGCTTAGACCCCCCCCTGACTAGCGGGCCTTACCAAGAGACCCAGTACTTC. The chain couples TRBV12-2 to TRBJ2-5; the table gives TRBD2 as D, unverified against the DNA. TRBV12-2 corresponds to a pseudogene. The CDR3 consists of 20 residues.

The rearrangement links TRBV7-8 to TRBJ2-7; TRBD2 aligns across 8 bases. The CDR3 is made up of 14 amino acids. Germline values: CDR1 SGHVS, CDR2 FQNEAQ. V trimming: 5 bases; J trimming: 9 bases; junction bases outside the gene matches: 12. CDR3 sequence: CASSPTRGGSGQYF. The CDR3 DNA reads as TGTGCCAGCAGCCCAACCCGGGGGGGTTCCGGGCAGTACTTC.

The gene calls are TRBV6-1 and TRBJ2-1; possible D gene TRBD2, 7 bases. This CDR3 spans 16 amino acids. Trimming left V 2 bases short and J 2 bases short, with 13 bases between. The germline gives CDR1 MNHNS, CDR2 SASEGT. The DNA of the CDR3 is TGTGCCAGCAGTGAAAGGGGAGGGGGTACCTACAATGAGCAGTTCTTC. Its translation is CASSERGGGTYNEQFF.

A few counts support this clone. The CDR3 reads CASSLDRGHLTTDTQYF. DNA of the CDR3: TGTGCCAGCAGCCTTGACAGGGGCCACCTGACTACAGATACGCAGTATTTT. This chain links TRBV5-8 with TRBJ2-3; 8 bases map to TRBD1. Per the germline V gene, CDR1 is SGHTS and CDR2 is YDEGEE. V trimming: 4 bases; J trimming: 3 bases; junction bases outside the gene matches: 13. This CDR3 has 17 amino acids.

The V gene is TRBV19, the J gene TRBJ2-6; D unclear. V lost 6 bases, J lost 3 bases, and 15 bases lay in between. The CDR3 has 16 amino acids. Per germline, CDR1 LNHDA and CDR2 SQIVND (reference sequence). The CDR3 reads CASRLEGFDGANVLTF. CDR3 DNA sequence: TGTGCCAGTAGGTTGGAAGGCTTCGATGGGGCCAACGTCCTGACTTTC.

The chain recombines TRBV18 with TRBJ1-5; D might be TRBD1 (6 bases). Per the germline V gene, CDR1 is KGHSH and CDR2 is LQKENI. Trimming pared 6 bases from V and 3 bases from J, leaving 12 bases between. The CDR3 runs to 14 residues. CDR3 protein: CASSPTGPNQPQHF. Written as DNA, the CDR3 is TGTGCCAGCTCCCCCACAGGGCCCAATCAGCCCCAGCATTTT.